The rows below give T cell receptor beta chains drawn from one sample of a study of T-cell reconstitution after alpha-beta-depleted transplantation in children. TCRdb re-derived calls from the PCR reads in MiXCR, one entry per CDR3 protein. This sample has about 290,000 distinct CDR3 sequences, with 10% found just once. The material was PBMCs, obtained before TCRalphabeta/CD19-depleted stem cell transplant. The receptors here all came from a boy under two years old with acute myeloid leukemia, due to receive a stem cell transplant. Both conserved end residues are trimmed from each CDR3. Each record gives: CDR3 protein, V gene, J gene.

ASSPSISGYT	TRBV18	TRBJ1-2
ASSPLKGVSNQPQH	TRBV7-8	TRBJ1-5
ASSVSLAKNIQY	TRBV5-1	TRBJ2-4
ASSLPGLAGGLWADTQY	TRBV4-2	TRBJ2-3
ASSLKNRGGQETQY	TRBV5-1	TRBJ2-5
ASSPPVSRGDEQF	TRBV18	TRBJ2-1
SAHRENTEAF	TRBV20-1	TRBJ1-1
ARPGMLYEQY	TRBV19	TRBJ2-7
ASSNRDGGTYEQY	TRBV12-3/TRBV12-4	TRBJ2-7
ASRNARSRGDQETQY	TRBV28	TRBJ2-5
ASSPKVPADEQY	TRBV7-2	TRBJ2-7
ASSPLAGALKLYNEQF	TRBV6-2/TRBV6-3	TRBJ2-1
ASRVLQANTEAF	TRBV6-2/TRBV6-3	TRBJ1-1
ASSPGTGVEKLF	TRBV3-1	TRBJ1-4
SARDHGRVNEKLF	TRBV20-1	TRBJ1-4
ASSLLPDTDTQY	TRBV12-3/TRBV12-4	TRBJ2-3
ASSPQVRWGTEAF	TRBV9	TRBJ1-1
SAREVAGWVSEQF	TRBV20-1	TRBJ2-1
ASSWTDRQETQY	TRBV5-1	TRBJ2-5
ASSQSRVGTEAF	TRBV3-1	TRBJ1-1
ASSQRLLSYGYT	TRBV28	TRBJ1-2
AISETLGLLNYNEQF	TRBV10-3	TRBJ2-1
SVEVMGSFNEQF	TRBV29-1	TRBJ2-1